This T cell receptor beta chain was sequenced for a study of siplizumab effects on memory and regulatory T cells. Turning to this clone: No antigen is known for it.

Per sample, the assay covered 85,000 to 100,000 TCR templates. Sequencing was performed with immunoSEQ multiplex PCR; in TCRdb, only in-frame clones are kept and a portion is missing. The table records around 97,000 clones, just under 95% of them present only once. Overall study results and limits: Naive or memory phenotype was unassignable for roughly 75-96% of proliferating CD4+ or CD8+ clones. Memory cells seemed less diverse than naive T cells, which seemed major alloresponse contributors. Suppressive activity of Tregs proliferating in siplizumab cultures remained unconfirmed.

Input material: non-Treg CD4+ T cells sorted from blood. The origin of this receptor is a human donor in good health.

CDR3: CASSSRRPEAFF. The CDR3 DNA reads as TGTGCCAGCAGCTCAAGACGGCCGGAAGCTTTCTTT. This chain links TRBV7-2 with TRBJ1-1; D is ambiguous. Trimming removed 4 bases from V and 8 bases from J, with 11 bases in between. CDR3 size: 12 residues. Per the germline V gene, CDR1 is SGHTA and CDR2 is FQGNSA.